The present T cell receptor beta chain was sequenced within a study of shared clonotypes between healthy human individuals. Only in-frame clones appear in the TCRdb table, and some are missing; sequencing was by immunoSEQ multiplex PCR. The table records nearly 2 million clones, about 95% of them present only once. The naive CD8 fraction comprised CD45RO-negative cells positively selected for CCR7 and excluded terminally differentiated effector memory CD45RA+ cells. The CDR3 has 12 residues. Germline loops: CDR1 WSHSY, CDR2 SAAADI. Trimming removed 2 bases from V and 11 bases from J, with 13 bases in between.

This rearrangement joins TRBV10-2 to TRBJ2-7; D might be TRBD1 (6 bases). The receptor was derived from a man aged 18 to 29 in good health. The sequencing input was naive CD8+ T cells sorted from blood. The CDR3 loop is CASSETGQWEYF. The CDR3 DNA reads as TGCGCCAGCAGTGAGACCGGACAGTGGGAGTACTTC.